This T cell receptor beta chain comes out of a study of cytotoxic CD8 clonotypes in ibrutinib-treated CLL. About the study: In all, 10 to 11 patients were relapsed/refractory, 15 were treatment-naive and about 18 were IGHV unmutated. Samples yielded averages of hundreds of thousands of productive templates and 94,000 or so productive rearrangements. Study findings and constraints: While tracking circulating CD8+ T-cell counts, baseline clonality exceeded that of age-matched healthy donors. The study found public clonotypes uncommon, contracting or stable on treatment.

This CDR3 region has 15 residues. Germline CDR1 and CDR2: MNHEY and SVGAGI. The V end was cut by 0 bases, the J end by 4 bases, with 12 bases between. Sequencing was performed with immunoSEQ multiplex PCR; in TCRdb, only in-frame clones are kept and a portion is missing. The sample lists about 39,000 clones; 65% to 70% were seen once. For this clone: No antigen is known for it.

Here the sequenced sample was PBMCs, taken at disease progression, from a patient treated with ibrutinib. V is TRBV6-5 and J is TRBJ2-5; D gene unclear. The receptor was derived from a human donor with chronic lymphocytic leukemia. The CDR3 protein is CASSYSDALRETQYF. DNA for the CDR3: TGTGCCAGCAGTTACTCGGACGCCCTCCGAGAGACCCAGTACTTC.